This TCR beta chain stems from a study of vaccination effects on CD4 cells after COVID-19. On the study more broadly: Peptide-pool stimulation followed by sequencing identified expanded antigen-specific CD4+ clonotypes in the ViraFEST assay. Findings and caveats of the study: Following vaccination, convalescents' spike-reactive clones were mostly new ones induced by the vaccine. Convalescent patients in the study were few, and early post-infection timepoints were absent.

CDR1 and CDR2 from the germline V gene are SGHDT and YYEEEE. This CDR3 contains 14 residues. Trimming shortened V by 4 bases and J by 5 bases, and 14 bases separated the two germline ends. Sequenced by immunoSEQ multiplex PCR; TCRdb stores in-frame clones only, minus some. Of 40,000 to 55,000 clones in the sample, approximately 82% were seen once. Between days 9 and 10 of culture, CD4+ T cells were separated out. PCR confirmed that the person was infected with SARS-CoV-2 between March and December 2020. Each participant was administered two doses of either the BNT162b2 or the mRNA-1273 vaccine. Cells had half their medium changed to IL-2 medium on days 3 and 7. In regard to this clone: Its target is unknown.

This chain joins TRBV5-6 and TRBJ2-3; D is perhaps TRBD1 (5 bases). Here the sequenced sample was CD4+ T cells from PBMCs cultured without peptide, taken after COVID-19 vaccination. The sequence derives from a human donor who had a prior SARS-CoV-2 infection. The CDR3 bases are TGTGCCAGCAGCCCAGAACCGCAGGGAGATACGCAGTATTTT. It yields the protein CASSPEPQGDTQYF.